Included here is one T cell receptor (beta chain) sequence, with context. The antigen is not known. The source of the sample is a study of cytomegalovirus exposure and HLA in healthy donors. Across the study: In a previous analysis, approximately 110 million unique TCR beta sequences were found from 170 million or so T cells. Regarding the study as a whole: With DRB1 most and HLA-C fewest, TCR association rates differed between HLA loci in a later analysis.

Germline trimming cut 6 bases from V and 5 bases from J; bases unmatched to any gene: 7. The CDR3 is made up of 14 amino acids. CDR1 and CDR2 (germline): LGHNT, FRNRAP. The PCR employed 60 Vbeta primers together with 13 Jbeta primers. The table came from immunoSEQ multiplex PCR; TCRdb's copy has only in-frame clones and leaves some out. The data contain nearly 110,000 clones, approximately 82% of them singletons. The receptor's source is a man in his forties or fifties in good health and CMV-seronegative. What was sequenced was PBMCs. V and J are TRBV12-5 and TRBJ1-1; TRBD1 aligns across 9 bases. The CDR3 region has the DNA TGTGCTAGTGGCATTGACAGGGGGAGGACTGAAGCTTTCTTT. Protein sequence: CASGIDRGRTEAFF.